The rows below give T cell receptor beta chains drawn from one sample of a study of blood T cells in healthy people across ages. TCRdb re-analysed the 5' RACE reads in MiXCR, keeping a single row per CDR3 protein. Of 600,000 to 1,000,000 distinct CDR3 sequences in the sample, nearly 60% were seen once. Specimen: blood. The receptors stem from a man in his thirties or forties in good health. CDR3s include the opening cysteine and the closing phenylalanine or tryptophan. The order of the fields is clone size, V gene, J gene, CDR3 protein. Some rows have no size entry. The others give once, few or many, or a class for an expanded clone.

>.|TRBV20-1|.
CSARDFRGSGRGYEQYF
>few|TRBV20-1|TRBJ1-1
CSALTGKEPEAFF
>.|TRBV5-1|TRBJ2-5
CASSVQLAGDGNEQYF
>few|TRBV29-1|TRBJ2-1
CSVEGLDRGGEQFF
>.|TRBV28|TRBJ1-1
CASSKLTKDRAFF
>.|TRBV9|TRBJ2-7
CASSRDVGYEQYF
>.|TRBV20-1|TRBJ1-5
CSASGQGADQPQHF
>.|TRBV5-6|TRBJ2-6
CASSLIGTATLSGANVLTF
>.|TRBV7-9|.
CASSLLAGGRHEQYF
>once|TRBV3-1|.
CASSRLRGREETQYF
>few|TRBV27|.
CASSYGLVGEQYF
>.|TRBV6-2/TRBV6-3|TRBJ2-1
CAAGYDNEQFF
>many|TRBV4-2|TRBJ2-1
CASRQGVEQFF
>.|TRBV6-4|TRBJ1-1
CASSAPGQTATEAFF
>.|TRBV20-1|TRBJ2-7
CSATGLESSYEQYF
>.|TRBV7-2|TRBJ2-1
CASSLGHTITGTREFF
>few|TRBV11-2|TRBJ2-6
CASNLRGGGANVLTF
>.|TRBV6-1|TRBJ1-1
CASRVTGDTEAFF
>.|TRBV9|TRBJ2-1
CASSVGGARQGQFF
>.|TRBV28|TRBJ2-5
CASSSAEGLAGGLQETQYF
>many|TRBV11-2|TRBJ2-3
CASSGAGDTQYF
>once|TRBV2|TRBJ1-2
CASSEVPAGGYTF
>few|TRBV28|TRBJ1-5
CASSSRGGGNQPQHF
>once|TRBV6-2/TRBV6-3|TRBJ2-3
CASSYKGPASGSTQYF
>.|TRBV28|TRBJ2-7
CASSPITGQGNYEQYF
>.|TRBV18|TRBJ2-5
CASSPPGQQETQYF
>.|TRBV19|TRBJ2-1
CASSKIAGYSYNEQFF
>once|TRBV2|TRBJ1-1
CASRIGVRAFF
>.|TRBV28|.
CASSGTESYNEQYF
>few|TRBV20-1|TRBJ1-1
CSAREGRSNTEAFF
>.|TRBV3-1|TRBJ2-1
CAGSQGLAEKNEQFF
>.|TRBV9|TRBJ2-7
CASSVGSSGAGYEQYF
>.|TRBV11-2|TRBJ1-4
CASSLGGMGEKLFF